The sequence of this T cell receptor (beta chain) was determined in a study of blood T cells in healthy people across ages. A sample-barcoded 5' primer and a J-beta primer mix were used in a second PCR of roughly 6 to 11 cycles. One entry per CDR3 protein results from TCRdb running MiXCR on the 5' RACE reads. The table has hundreds of thousands of distinct CDR3 sequences, over 25% seen once; the top ten hold approximately 3.7%. V lost 4 bases, J lost 2 bases, and 10 bases stayed unmatched. This CDR3 has 17 amino acids. Germline CDR1 is LGHDT and CDR2 is YNNKEL (reference sequence). This sample was shared with a second study, whose subject was T cells of mothers and their children.

The material sequenced was blood. The rearrangement uses TRBV3-1 and TRBJ2-5, with TRBD1 matching over 10 bases. The TCR sequence derives from a boy aged 2 to 10 in good health. Here the CDR3 reads CASSPPGQGILQETQYF. CDR3 DNA sequence: TGTGCCAGCAGCCCTCCGGGACAGGGGATCCTACAAGAGACCCAGTACTTC.